This T cell receptor (beta chain) was obtained from a study of Graves' ophthalmopathy and Graves' hyperthyroidism. The authors amplified TCR beta CDR3 regions from RNA transcripts. HTBI-primed first-round RT-PCR preceded second-round multiplex PCR. TCRdb reprocessed the multiplex PCR reads via MiXCR and lists one record per CDR3 protein. The sample records roughly 610,000 distinct CDR3 sequences, 20% to 25% being singletons. Source material: peripheral blood. This receptor was taken from a woman aged 18-30 years with stable Graves' hyperthyroidism. Some clones in this sample may be carry-over from other donors' samples.

The CDR3 spells CASSLPGENQPQHF. The CDR3 DNA reads as TGTGCCAGCAGCTTACCAGGAGAGAATCAGCCCCAGCATTTT. The chain carries TRBV7-2 and TRBJ1-5, with D uncertain. V was clipped by 2 bases and J by 4 bases, with 9 bases between them. The germline V gene encodes CDR1 SGHTA and CDR2 FQGNSA. The CDR3 runs 14 residues. The full variable domain, rest sourced from reference TRBV7-2 and TRBJ1-5, is GAGVSQSPSNKVTEKGKDVELRCDPISGHTALYWYRQSLGQGLEFLIYFQGNSAPDKSGLPSDRFSAERTGGSVSTLTIQRTQQEDSAVYLCASSLPGENQPQHFGDGTRLSIL.